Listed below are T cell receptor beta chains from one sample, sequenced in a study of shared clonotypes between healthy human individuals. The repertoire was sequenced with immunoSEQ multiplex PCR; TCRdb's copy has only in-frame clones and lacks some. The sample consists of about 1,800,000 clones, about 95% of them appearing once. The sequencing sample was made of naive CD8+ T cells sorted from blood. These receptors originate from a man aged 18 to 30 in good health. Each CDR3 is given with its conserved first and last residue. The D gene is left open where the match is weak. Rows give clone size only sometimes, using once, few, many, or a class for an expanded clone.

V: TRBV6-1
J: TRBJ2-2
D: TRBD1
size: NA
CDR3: CASTVTGSGELFF
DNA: TGTGCCAGCACCGTGACAGGGTCCGGGGAGCTGTTTTTT

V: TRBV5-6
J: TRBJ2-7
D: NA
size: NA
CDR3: CASSLWDNEQYF
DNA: TGTGCCAGCAGTCTATGGGACAACGAGCAGTACTTC

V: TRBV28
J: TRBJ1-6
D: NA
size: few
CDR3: CASSFDGEQGDSPLHF
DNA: TGTGCCAGCAGTTTTGATGGAGAACAGGGTGATTCACCCCTCCACTTT

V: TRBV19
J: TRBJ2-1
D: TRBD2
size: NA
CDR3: CASRASGGISYNEQFF
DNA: TGTGCCAGTAGGGCTAGCGGGGGGATCTCCTACAATGAGCAGTTCTTC

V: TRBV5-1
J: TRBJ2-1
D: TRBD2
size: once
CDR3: CASTPSGRVNEQFF
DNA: TGCGCCAGCACCCCTAGCGGGAGGGTCAATGAGCAGTTCTTC

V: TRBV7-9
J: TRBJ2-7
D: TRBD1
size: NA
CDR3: CASSPTGVLYEQYF
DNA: TGTGCCAGCAGCCCGACAGGGGTGCTCTACGAGCAGTACTTC

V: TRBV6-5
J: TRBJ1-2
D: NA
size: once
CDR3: CASRSGDYGYTF
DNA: TGTGCCAGCCGGTCAGGTGACTATGGCTACACCTTC

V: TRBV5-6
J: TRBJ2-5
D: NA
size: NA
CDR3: CASSLRQYQETQYF
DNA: TGTGCCAGCAGCTTGCGCCAGTACCAAGAGACCCAGTACTTC

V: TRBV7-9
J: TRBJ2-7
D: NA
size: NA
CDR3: CASSKGLNYEQYF
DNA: TGTGCCAGCAGCAAAGGACTCAACTACGAGCAGTACTTC

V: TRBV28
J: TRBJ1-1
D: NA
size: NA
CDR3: CASSLAIDTEAFF
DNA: TGTGCCAGCAGTTTAGCTATAGACACTGAAGCTTTCTTT

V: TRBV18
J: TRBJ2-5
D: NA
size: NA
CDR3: CASSLGWETQYF
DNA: TGTGCCAGCTCGCTCGGGTGGGAGACCCAGTACTTC

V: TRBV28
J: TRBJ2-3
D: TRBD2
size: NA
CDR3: CASSSPLAGGTDTQYF
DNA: TGTGCCAGCAGTTCTCCACTAGCGGGGGGCACAGATACGCAGTATTTT

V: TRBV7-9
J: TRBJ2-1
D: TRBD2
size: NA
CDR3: CASSPVLAGFYNEQFF
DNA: TGTGCCAGCAGCCCGGTGCTAGCGGGATTTTACAATGAGCAGTTCTTC

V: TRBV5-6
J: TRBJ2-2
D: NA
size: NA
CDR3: CASSWALRGNTGELFF
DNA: TGTGCCAGCAGCTGGGCTTTGCGGGGGAACACCGGGGAGCTGTTTTTT

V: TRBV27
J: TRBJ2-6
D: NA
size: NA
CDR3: CASSPLGGANVLTF
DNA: TGTGCCAGCAGTCCCCTAGGTGGGGCCAACGTCCTGACTTTC

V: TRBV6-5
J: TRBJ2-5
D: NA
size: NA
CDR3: CASSYGGGLQETQYF
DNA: TGTGCCAGCAGTTACGGTGGGGGCCTCCAAGAGACCCAGTACTTC

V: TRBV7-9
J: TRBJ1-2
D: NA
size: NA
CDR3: CASSFGGTEYGYTF
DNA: TGTGCCAGCAGCTTTGGAGGGACGGAGTATGGCTACACCTTC

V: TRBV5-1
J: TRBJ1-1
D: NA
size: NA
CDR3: CASSYVRATDVNTEAFF
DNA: TGCGCCAGCAGCTATGTCAGGGCGACGGACGTGAACACTGAAGCTTTCTTT

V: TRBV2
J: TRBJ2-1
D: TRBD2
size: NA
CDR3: CASSERLAGSEQFF
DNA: TGTGCCAGCAGTGAGCGTCTAGCGGGAAGTGAGCAGTTCTTC

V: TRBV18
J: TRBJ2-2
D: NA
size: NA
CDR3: CASSPKEMTGELFF
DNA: TGTGCCAGCTCACCTAAAGAGATGACCGGGGAGCTGTTTTTT

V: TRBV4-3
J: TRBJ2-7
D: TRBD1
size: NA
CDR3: CASSQVHRGPESGSYEQYF
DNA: TGCGCCAGCAGCCAAGTTCACAGGGGACCAGAGTCGGGCTCCTACGAGCAGTACTTC

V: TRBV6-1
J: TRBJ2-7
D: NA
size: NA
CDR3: CASSVDTYEQYF
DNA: TGTGCCAGCAGTGTAGACACCTACGAGCAGTACTTC

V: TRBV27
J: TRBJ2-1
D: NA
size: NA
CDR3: CASRGPTYNEQFF
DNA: TGTGCCAGCAGAGGACCGACCTACAATGAGCAGTTCTTC

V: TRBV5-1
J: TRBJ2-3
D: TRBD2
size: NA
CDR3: CASSKPGLAAHTDTQYF
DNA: TGCGCCAGCAGCAAACCGGGACTAGCGGCACACACAGATACGCAGTATTTT

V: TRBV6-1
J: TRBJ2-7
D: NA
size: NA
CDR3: CASSDWDASSYEQYF
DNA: TGTGCCAGCAGTGATTGGGACGCTAGCTCCTACGAGCAGTACTTC

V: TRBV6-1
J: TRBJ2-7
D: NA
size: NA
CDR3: CASSERQLDEQYF
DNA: TGTGCCAGCAGTGAAAGACAGCTGGACGAGCAGTACTTC

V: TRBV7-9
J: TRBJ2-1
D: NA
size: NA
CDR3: CASSLLGGARDEQFF
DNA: TGTGCCAGCAGCTTATTGGGTGGAGCGAGAGATGAGCAGTTCTTC

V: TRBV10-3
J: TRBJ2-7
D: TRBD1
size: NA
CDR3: CAISESGQGAGWYEQYF
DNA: TGTGCCATCAGTGAGTCTGGACAGGGGGCTGGTTGGTACGAGCAGTACTTC

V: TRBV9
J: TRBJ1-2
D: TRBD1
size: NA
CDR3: CASSAGQGSDGYTF
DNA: TGTGCCAGCAGCGCCGGACAGGGAAGCGATGGCTACACCTTC

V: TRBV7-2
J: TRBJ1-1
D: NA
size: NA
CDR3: CASSGGGIETEAFF
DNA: TGTGCCAGCAGCGGCGGGGGGATCGAGACTGAAGCTTTCTTT

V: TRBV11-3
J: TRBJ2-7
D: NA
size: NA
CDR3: CASTWTDTTYEQYF
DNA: TGTGCCAGCACCTGGACGGATACAACCTACGAGCAGTACTTC

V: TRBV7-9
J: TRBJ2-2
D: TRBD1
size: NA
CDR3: CASSSYLDRRNTGELFF
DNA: TGTGCCAGCAGCTCATACTTGGACAGGCGGAACACCGGGGAGCTGTTTTTT

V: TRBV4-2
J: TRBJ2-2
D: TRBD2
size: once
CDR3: CASSQDLTSAGELFF
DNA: TGTGCCAGCAGCCAAGATCTAACTAGCGCCGGGGAGCTGTTTTTT

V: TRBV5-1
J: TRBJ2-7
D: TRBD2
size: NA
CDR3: CASSLFTSAYEQYF
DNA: TGCGCCAGCAGCTTATTTACTAGCGCCTACGAGCAGTACTTC

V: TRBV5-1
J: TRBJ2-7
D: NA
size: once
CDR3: CASSSVAEAYEQYF
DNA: TGCGCCAGCAGCTCCGTAGCGGAGGCCTACGAGCAGTACTTC

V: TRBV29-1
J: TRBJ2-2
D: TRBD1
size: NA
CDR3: CSATDRPNTGELFF
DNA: TGCAGCGCGACGGACAGGCCGAACACCGGGGAGCTGTTTTTT

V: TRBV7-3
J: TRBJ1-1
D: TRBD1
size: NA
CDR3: CASSIGTGMYTEAFF
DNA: TGTGCCAGCAGCATCGGGACAGGGATGTACACTGAAGCTTTCTTT

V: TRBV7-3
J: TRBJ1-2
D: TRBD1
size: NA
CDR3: CASSLTGGGQVDYGYTF
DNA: TGTGCCAGCAGCTTAACTGGTGGGGGACAGGTCGACTATGGCTACACCTTC

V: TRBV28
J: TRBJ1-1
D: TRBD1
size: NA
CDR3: CASSQTGGGSEAFF
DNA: TGTGCCAGCAGTCAGACAGGGGGCGGATCTGAAGCTTTCTTT

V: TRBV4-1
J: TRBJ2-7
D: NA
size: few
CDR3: CASSQVAQGYEQYF
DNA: TGCGCCAGCAGCCAAGTGGCTCAGGGCTACGAGCAGTACTTC

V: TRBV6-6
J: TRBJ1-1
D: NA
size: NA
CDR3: CASSWESGTEAFF
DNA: TGTGCCAGCAGCTGGGAAAGTGGCACTGAAGCTTTCTTT

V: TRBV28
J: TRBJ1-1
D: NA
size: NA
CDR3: CASSPYQNGAEAFF
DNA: TGTGCCAGCAGTCCATACCAAAACGGCGCTGAAGCTTTCTTT